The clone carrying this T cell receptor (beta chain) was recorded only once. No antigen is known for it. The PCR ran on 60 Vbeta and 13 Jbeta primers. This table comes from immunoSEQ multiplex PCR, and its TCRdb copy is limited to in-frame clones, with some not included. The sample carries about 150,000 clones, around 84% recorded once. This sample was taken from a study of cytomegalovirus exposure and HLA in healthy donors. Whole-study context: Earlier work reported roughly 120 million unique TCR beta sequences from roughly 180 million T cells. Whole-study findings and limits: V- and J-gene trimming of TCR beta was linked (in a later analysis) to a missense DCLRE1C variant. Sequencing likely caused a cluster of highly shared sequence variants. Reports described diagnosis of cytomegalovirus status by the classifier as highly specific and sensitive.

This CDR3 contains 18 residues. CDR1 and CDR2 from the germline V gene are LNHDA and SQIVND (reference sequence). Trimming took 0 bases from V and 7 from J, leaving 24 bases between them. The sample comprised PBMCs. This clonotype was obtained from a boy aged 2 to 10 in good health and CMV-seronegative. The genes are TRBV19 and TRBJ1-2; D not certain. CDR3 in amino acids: CASSIDRRGTRPLGGYTF. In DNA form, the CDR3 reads TGTGCCAGTAGTATAGATCGACGGGGAACTCGGCCTCTTGGTGGCTACACCTTC.